This is a list of T cell receptor beta chains from one sample in a study of shared clonotypes between healthy human individuals. This table comes from immunoSEQ multiplex PCR, and its TCRdb copy is limited to in-frame clones, with some not included. The table lists 600,000 to 750,000 clones, 90% of them singletons, with about a third in the top ten. Sequenced: memory CD8+ T cells from PBMCs. Receptor source: a man younger than 35 in good health. Some clones in this sample may be carry-over from other donors' samples. Each CDR3 is given with its conserved first and last residue. D genes are given only for firm matches. Size is omitted from some rows. Given values are once, few, many or a class for expanded clones.

j_call,v_call,clone_size,d_call,cdr3_nt,cdr3_aa
TRBJ2-1,TRBV6-5,.,TRBD1,TGTGCCAGCAGTTACTCTTGGACAGGGAGTTACAATGAGCAGTTCTTC,CASSYSWTGSYNEQFF
TRBJ2-1,TRBV28,.,.,TGTGCCAGCGGTCAGGGGTACAATGAGCAGTTCTTC,CASGQGYNEQFF
TRBJ2-5,TRBV7-6,.,TRBD2,TGTGCCAGCAGCTTAGCGGCGGGGGGGGAGACCCAGTACTTC,CASSLAAGGETQYF
TRBJ2-1,TRBV27,.,.,TGTGCCAGCAGTTTATCGTGGGGGGAGGGGGTCTCCTACAATGAGCAGTTCTTC,CASSLSWGEGVSYNEQFF
TRBJ2-1,TRBV19,.,TRBD2,TGTGCCAGTAGCATCCCGGGACTAGCCCATGAGCAGTTCTTC,CASSIPGLAHEQFF
TRBJ2-6,TRBV9,.,.,TGTGCCAGCAGCGGGTCCCCTGGGGCCAACGTCCTGACTTTC,CASSGSPGANVLTF
TRBJ1-2,TRBV13,.,TRBD1,TGTGCCAGCAGCAAGGACAGGGGACCGCTGTATGGCTACACCTTC,CASSKDRGPLYGYTF
TRBJ1-2,TRBV10-2,once,TRBD1,TGCGCCAGCACCGGGACAGCCTTTGGGTATGGCTACACCTTC,CASTGTAFGYGYTF
TRBJ2-7,TRBV28,.,.,TGTGCCAGCAGTCCTCTCCTTCGGGTAGGCCTAAGCGCCTACGAGCAGTACTTC,CASSPLLRVGLSAYEQYF
TRBJ2-7,TRBV2,.,.,TGTGCCAGCAGCAAAAATTACGAGCAGTACTTC,CASSKNYEQYF
TRBJ2-7,TRBV5-4,.,TRBD1,TGTGCCAGCAGCTTCAGGGGGACGAGCTCCTACGAGCAGTACTTC,CASSFRGTSSYEQYF
TRBJ2-6,TRBV27,.,.,TGTGCCAGCAGTTTGCTTGGGGCCAACGTCCTGACTTTC,CASSLLGANVLTF
TRBJ2-6,TRBV4-3,.,TRBD1,TGCGCCAGCAGCCAAAGGTGGGACAGGGATCTTCTCTCTGGGGCCAACGTCCTGACTTTC,CASSQRWDRDLLSGANVLTF
TRBJ1-4,TRBV5-1,.,TRBD1,TGCGCCAGCAGCTTGGGTACAGGGGCCCTTAATGAAAAACTGTTTTTT,CASSLGTGALNEKLFF
TRBJ1-1,TRBV6-6,.,.,TGTGCCAGCAGTTACGAAGGGAACACTGAAGCTTTCTTT,CASSYEGNTEAFF
TRBJ1-4,TRBV7-9,.,.,TGTGCCAGCAGCTTTAATACGGGGCTTAATGAAAAACTGTTTTTT,CASSFNTGLNEKLFF
TRBJ1-5,TRBV15,.,TRBD1,TGTGCCACCAGCACCAGGACAGGGTTGAGCAATCAGCCCCAGCATTTT,CATSTRTGLSNQPQHF
TRBJ2-1,TRBV21-1,.,.,TGTGCCAGCAGCCCCCACGACAGCGGGGTGCCCATTGAGCAGTTCTTC,CASSPHDSGVPIEQFF
TRBJ2-2,TRBV28,.,TRBD2,TGTGCCAGCAGATACGGGACTACTAACACCGGGGAGCTGTTTTTT,CASRYGTTNTGELFF
TRBJ1-2,TRBV6-1,.,.,TGTGCCAGCACCAGCGACCTAGGGCCCTACTATGGCTACACCTTC,CASTSDLGPYYGYTF
TRBJ2-1,TRBV28,.,.,TGTGCCAGTAACCGAGACAGCGAATCCTACAATGAGCAGTTCTTC,CASNRDSESYNEQFF
TRBJ2-3,TRBV27,.,TRBD2,TGTGCCAGCAGTTTAAGCGGGAGGACCTTTACAGATACGCAGTATTTT,CASSLSGRTFTDTQYF